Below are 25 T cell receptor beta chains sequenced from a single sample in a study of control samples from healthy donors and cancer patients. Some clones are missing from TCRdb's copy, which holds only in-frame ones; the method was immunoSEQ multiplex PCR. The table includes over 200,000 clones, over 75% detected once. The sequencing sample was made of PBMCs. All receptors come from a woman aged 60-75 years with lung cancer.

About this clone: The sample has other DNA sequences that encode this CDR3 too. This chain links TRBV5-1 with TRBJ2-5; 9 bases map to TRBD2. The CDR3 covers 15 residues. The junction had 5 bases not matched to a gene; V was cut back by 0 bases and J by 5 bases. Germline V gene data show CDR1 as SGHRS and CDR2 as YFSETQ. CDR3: CASSLEGLAGETQYF. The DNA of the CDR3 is TGCGCCAGCAGCTTGGAGGGCCTAGCGGGGGAGACCCAGTACTTC.

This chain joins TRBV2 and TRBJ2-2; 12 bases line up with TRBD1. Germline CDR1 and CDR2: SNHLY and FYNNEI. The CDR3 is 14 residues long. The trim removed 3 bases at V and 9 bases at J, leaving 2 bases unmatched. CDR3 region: CASSDGTGGRELFF. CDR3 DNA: TGTGCCAGCAGTGACGGGACAGGGGGCCGGGAGCTGTTTTTT.

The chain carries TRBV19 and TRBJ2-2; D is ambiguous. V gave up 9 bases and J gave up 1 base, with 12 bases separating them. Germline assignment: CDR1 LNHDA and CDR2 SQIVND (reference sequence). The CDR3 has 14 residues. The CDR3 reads CASMLLQNTGELFF. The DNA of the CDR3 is TGTGCCAGCATGCTTCTCCAGAACACCGGGGAGCTGTTTTTT.

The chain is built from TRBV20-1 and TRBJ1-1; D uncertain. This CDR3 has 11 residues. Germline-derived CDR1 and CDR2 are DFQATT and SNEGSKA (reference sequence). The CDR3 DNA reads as TGCAGGGGCGCTGTGGGCCCTGAAGCTTTCTTT. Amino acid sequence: CRGAVGPEAFF.

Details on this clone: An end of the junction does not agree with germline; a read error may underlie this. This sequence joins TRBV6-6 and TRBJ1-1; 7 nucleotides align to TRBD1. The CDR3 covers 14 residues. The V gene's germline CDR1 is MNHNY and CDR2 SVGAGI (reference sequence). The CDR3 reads CASTYRGKNTEAFF. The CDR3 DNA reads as TGTGCCAGCACTTACAGGGGTAAGAACACTGAAGCTTTCTTT.

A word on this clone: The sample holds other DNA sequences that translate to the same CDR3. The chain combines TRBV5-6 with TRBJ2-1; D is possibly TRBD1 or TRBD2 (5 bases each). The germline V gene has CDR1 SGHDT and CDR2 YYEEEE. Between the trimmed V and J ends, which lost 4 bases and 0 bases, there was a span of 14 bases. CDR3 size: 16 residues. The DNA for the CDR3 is TGTGCCAGCAGCCCCAGAGGGGTGAGCTCCTACAATGAGCAGTTCTTC. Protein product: CASSPRGVSSYNEQFF.

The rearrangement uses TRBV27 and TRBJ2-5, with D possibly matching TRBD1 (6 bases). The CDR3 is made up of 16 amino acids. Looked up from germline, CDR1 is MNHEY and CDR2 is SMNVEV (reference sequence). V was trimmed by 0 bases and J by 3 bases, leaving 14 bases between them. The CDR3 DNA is TGTGCCAGCAGTTTATCTAACAGGGTGTTCGAAGAGACCCAGTACTTC. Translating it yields CASSLSNRVFEETQYF.

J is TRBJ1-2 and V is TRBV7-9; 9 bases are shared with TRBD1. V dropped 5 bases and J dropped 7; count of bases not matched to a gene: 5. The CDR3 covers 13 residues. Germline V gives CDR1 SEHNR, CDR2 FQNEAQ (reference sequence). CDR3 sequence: CASSQPTGGGYTF. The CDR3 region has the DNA TGTGCCAGCAGCCAACCGACAGGGGGTGGCTACACCTTC.

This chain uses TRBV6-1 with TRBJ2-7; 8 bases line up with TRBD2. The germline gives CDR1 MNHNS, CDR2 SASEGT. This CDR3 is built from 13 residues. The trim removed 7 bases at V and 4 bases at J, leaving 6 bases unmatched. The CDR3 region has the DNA TGTGCCAGCATGAGAGCGGGGGCTTACGAGCAGTACTTC. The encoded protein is CASMRAGAYEQYF.

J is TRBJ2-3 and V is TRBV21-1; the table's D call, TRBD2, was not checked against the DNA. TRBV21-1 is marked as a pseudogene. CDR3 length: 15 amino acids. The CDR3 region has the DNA TGTGCCAGCAGCTGCGTGCGGCAGAGGTCGGATACGCAGTATTTT. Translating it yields CASSCVRQRSDTQYF.

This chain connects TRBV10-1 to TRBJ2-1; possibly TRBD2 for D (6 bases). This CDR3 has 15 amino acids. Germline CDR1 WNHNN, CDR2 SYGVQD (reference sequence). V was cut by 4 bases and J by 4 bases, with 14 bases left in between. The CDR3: CASSAGLPPYNEQFF. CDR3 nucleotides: TGCGCCAGCAGTGCGGGACTCCCGCCTTACAATGAGCAGTTCTTC.

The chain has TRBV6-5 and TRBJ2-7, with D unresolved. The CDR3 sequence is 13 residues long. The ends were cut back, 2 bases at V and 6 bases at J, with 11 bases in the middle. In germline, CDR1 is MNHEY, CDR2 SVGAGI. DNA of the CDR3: TGTGCCAGCAGTTACGGCTACCGAGGCGAGCAGTACTTC. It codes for CASSYGYRGEQYF.

The CDR3 DNA reads as TGCGCCAGCAGACGGGAGGACTATGGCTACACCTTC. Protein product: CASRREDYGYTF. The chain recombines TRBV5-1 with TRBJ1-2; D remains unclear. V lost 5 bases, J lost 3 bases, and 8 bases lay in between. The CDR3 is made up of 12 amino acids. Germline CDR1 reads SGHRS; CDR2 reads YFSETQ.

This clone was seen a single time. CDR3 region: CSAEGVGRTHGYTF. CDR3 in DNA: TGCAGCGCGGAAGGGGTGGGCCGAACCCATGGCTACACCTTC. The chain uses TRBV29-1 and TRBJ1-2; D may be TRBD1 (5 bases). V shed 7 bases and J shed 6 bases, with 21 bases lying between them. The CDR3 spans 14 residues. Germline V gene lookup returns CDR1 SQVTM and CDR2 ANQGSEA.

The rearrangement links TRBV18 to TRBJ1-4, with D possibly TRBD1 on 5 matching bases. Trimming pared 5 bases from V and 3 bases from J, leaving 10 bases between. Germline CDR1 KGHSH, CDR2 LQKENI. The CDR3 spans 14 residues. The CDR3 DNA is TGTGCCAGCTCAGCAGGGCTAGCTAATGAAAAACTGTTTTTT. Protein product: CASSAGLANEKLFF.

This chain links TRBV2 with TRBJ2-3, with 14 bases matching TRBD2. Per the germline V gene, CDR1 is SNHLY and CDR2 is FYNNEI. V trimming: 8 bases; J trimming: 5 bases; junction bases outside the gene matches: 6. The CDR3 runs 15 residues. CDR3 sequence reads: CASSGLAGAGDTQYF. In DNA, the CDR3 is TGTGCCAGCTCGGGACTAGCGGGAGCTGGAGATACGCAGTATTTT.

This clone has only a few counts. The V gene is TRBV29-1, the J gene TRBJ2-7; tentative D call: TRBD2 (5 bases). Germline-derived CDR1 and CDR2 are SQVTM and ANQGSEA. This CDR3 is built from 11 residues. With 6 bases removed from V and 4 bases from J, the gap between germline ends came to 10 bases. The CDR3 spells CSVSDSYEQYF. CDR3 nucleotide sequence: TGCAGCGTATCGGACTCATACGAGCAGTACTTC.

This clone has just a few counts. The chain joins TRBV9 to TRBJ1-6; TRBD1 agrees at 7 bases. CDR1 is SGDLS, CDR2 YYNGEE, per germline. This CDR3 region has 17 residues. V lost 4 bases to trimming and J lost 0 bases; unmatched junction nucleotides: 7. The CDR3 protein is CASSTQGGSSYNSPLHF. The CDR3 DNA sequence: TGTGCCAGCAGCACCCAGGGGGGTAGCTCCTATAATTCACCCCTCCACTTT.

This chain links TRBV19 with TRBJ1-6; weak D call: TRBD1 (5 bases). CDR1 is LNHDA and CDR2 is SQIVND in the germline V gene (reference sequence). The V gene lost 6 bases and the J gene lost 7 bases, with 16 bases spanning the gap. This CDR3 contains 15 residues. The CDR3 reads CASSPGRTPNSPLHF. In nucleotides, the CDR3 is TGTGCCAGTAGCCCGGGGCGGACTCCCAATTCACCCCTCCACTTT.

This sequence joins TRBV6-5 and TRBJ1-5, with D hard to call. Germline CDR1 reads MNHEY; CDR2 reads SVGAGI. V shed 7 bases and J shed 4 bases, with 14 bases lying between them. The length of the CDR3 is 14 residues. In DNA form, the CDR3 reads TGTGCCAGCACCAGTATATGGAGAAATCAGCCCCAGCATTTT. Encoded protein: CASTSIWRNQPQHF.

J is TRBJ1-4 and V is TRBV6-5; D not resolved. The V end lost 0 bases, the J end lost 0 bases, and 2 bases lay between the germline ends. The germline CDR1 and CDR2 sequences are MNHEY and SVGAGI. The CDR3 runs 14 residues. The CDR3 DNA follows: TGTGCCAGCAGTTACTCTGCAACTAATGAAAAACTGTTTTTT. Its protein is CASSYSATNEKLFF.

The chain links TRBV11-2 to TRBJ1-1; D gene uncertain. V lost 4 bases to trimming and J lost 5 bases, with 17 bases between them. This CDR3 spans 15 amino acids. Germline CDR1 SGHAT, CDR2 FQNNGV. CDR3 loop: CASSSRGGRWTEAFF. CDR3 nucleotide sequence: TGTGCCAGCAGCTCCCGGGGAGGGAGGTGGACTGAAGCTTTCTTT.

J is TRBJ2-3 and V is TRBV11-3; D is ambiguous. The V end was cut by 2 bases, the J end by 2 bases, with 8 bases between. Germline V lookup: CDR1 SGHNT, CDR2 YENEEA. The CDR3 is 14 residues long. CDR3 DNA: TGTGCCAGCAGCTTACAAGGAGACACAGATACGCAGTATTTT. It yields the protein CASSLQGDTDTQYF.

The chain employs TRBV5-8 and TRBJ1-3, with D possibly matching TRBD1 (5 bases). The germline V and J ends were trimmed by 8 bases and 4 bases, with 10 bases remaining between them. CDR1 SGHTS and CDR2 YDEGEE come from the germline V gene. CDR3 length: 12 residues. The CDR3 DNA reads TGTGCCAGTCGAACAGGAGGAAACACCATATATTTT. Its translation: CASRTGGNTIYF.

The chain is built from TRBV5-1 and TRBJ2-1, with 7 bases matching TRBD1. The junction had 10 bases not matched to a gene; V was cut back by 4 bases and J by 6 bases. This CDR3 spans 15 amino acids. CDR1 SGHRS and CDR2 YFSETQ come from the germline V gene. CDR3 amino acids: CASSLPTGTGNEQFF. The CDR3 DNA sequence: TGCGCCAGCAGCCTTCCGACAGGGACGGGCAATGAGCAGTTCTTC.